These 9 T cell receptor beta chains were all obtained from the same sample, sequenced in a study of T cells in Graves' hyperthyroidism and ophthalmopathy. Researchers amplified the TCR beta CDR3 regions from RNA transcripts. HTBI primers drove first-round RT-PCR of the TCR CDR3. In TCRdb, the multiplex PCR reads were re-called with MiXCR into one record per CDR3 protein. Among around 600,000 distinct CDR3 sequences, more than 12% were seen once, and the ten largest hold about an eighth. Sequencing was performed on blood. These receptors all come from a woman in her 50s with Graves' ophthalmopathy.

This clonotype was counted many times. This chain links TRBV10-3 with TRBJ2-5; D is unclear. CDR3 length: 13 residues. V lost 4 bases to trimming and J lost 5 bases, with 11 bases between them. CDR1 is ENHRY, CDR2 SYGVKD, per germline. The CDR3 DNA reads as TGTGCCATCAGTGCGAGCGCTGGGGAGACCCAGTACTTC. Amino acids: CAISASAGETQYF.

This clonotype was seen a few times. This chain uses TRBV7-8 with TRBJ2-5; 11 bases fit TRBD2. The germline gives CDR1 SGHVS, CDR2 FQNEAQ. This CDR3 has 14 residues. V was clipped by 1 base and J by 11 bases; unmatched bases: 6. This CDR3 is CASSLDETSGNQYF. The CDR3 DNA sequence: TGTGCCAGCAGCTTAGACGAGACTAGCGGGAATCAGTACTTC. Full variable domain (rest looked up from reference TRBV7-8 and TRBJ2-5): GAGVSQSPRYKVAKRGQDVALRCDPISGHVSLFWYQQALGQGPEFLTYFQNEAQLDKSGLPSDRFFAERPEGSVSTLKIQRTQQEDSAVYLCASSLDETSGNQYFGPGTRLLVL.

This clonotype was detected many times. The chain combines TRBV2 with TRBJ2-7; 9 bases align to TRBD2. Germline values: CDR1 SNHLY, CDR2 FYNNEI. The CDR3 spans 12 residues. Unmatched junction bases numbered 4, after V lost 7 bases and J lost 6 bases. In nucleotides, the CDR3 is TGTGCCAGCATTCGAGCGGGAGGCGAGCAGTACTTC. Its translation is CASIRAGGEQYF.

This clonotype was recorded many times. This chain links TRBV18 with TRBJ1-1; a weak D match, TRBD1 (5 bases). The length of the CDR3 is 14 residues. CDR1 is KGHSH, CDR2 LQKENI, per germline. Trimming left V 4 bases short and J 7 bases short, with 16 bases between. The CDR3 loop is CASSRDRDFYEAFF. The CDR3 DNA follows: TGTGCCAGCTCACGTGACCGGGACTTCTATGAAGCTTTCTTT.

This clonotype occurred many times. The rearrangement joins TRBV27 to TRBJ1-6, with 7 bases matching TRBD1. Trimming took 6 bases from V and 8 from J; bases not matched to a gene: 10. This CDR3 comprises 15 residues. Per the germline V gene, CDR1 is MNHEY and CDR2 is SMNVEV (reference sequence). In DNA form, the CDR3 reads TGTGCCAGCAGGGGTGGGACAGCCCTTTATTCACCCCTCCACTTT. Translated: CASRGGTALYSPLHF.

V and J are TRBV5-1 and TRBJ2-1; D not certain. V lost 0 bases, J lost 2 bases, and 12 bases lay in between. The CDR3 covers 16 residues. Germline values: CDR1 SGHRS, CDR2 YFSETQ. CDR3 region: CASSLVGVSTYNEQFF. CDR3 DNA: TGCGCCAGCAGCTTGGTCGGTGTGAGTACCTACAATGAGCAGTTCTTC. The full variable domain, with the rest looked up from reference TRBV5-1 and TRBJ2-1, is KAGVTQTPRYLIKTRGQQVTLSCSPISGHRSVSWYQQTPGQGLQFLFEYFSETQRNKGNFPGRFSGRQFSNSRSEMNVSTLELGDSALYLCASSLVGVSTYNEQFFGPGTRLTVL.

This clonotype was seen a handful of times. The chain joins TRBV20-1 to TRBJ2-6; tentatively, D is TRBD1 (6 bases). Germline V CDR1 and CDR2: DFQATT, SNEGSKA (reference sequence). CDR3 length: 17 residues. V was clipped by 0 bases and J by 2 bases, with 14 bases between them. The CDR3 DNA reads TGCAGTGCTAGAGAGAGGACAGCCTCAGCTGGGGCCAACGTCCTGACTTTC. The encoded protein is CSARERTASAGANVLTF.

This clonotype was counted at least ten times. The chain combines TRBV3-1 with TRBJ1-5, with TRBD1 matching 7 bases. V trimming: 3 bases; J trimming: 3 bases; junction bases outside the gene matches: 2. The CDR3 is made up of 14 amino acids. Germline-derived CDR1 and CDR2 are LGHDT and YNNKEL (reference sequence). CDR3 loop: CASSHGQANQPQHF. CDR3 DNA sequence: TGTGCCAGCAGCCACGGACAGGCCAATCAGCCCCAGCATTTT.

This rearrangement joins TRBV7-9 to TRBJ2-2; D may be TRBD2 (6 bases). Trimming removed 5 bases from V and 14 bases from J, with 15 bases in between. The CDR3 consists of 12 residues. CDR1 SEHNR and CDR2 FQNEAQ come from the germline V gene (reference sequence). The CDR3 protein is CASSLGTAVLFF. The DNA of the CDR3 is TGTGCCAGCAGCCTTGGGACTGCGGTACTGTTTTTT.